This T cell receptor beta chain was recorded in a study of cytomegalovirus exposure and HLA in healthy donors. As concerns this clone: What it binds is not known.

The CDR3 consists of 16 residues. The V segment lost 5 bases and the J segment 6 bases; nucleotides outside the gene matches: 8. Looked up from germline, CDR1 is SEHNR and CDR2 is FQNEAQ (reference sequence). Though nominally healthy at sampling, donors likely had unrecorded immune exposures. General study findings and limits: In a later analysis, specific HLA alleles were associated with about 18,000 TCR beta sequences at a 0.05 false discovery rate.

Both 60 Vbeta primers and 13 Jbeta primers went into the PCR. Original analysis: As a later analysis found, there were approximately 80 million unique TCR beta chains, of which roughly 11 million were shared. Produced via immunoSEQ multiplex PCR; TCRdb's table is partial and in-frame only. Clonal size and the V and J genes are those of that table, whereas D and trimming came from the DNA. The sample lists nearly 200,000 clones, over 60% seen once, with around 2.2% in the top ten. The chain has TRBV7-9 and TRBJ2-3, with 13 bases that match TRBD2. The source of this sequence is a woman aged 30 to 39 in good health and CMV-seropositive. Specimen: PBMCs. CDR3 residues: CASSARLAGGGDTQYF. The CDR3 coding sequence is TGTGCCAGCAGCGCGAGACTAGCGGGGGGAGGGGATACGCAGTATTTT.